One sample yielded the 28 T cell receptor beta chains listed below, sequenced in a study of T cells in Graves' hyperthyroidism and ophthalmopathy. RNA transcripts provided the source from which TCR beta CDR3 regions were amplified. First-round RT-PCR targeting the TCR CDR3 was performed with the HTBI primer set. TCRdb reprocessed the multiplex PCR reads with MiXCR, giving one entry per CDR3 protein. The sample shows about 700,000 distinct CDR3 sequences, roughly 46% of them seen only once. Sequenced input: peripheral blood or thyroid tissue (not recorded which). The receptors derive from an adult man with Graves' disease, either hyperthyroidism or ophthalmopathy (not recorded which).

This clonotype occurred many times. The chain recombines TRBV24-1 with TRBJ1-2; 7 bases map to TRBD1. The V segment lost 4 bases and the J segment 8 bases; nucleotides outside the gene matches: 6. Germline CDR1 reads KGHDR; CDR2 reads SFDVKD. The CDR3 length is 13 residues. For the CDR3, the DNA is TGTGCCACCAGTGACCCTTACAGGGGCGGCTACACCTTC. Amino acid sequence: CATSDPYRGGYTF.

This CDR3 reads CASSARQLTNYGYTF. The CDR3 DNA is TGTGCCAGCAGCGCAAGACAGCTTACTAACTATGGCTACACCTTC. V usage is TRBV7-9 and J usage is TRBJ1-2; tentatively, D is TRBD1 (5 bases). The CDR3 has 15 residues. Germline V lookup: CDR1 SEHNR, CDR2 FQNEAQ (reference sequence). The V end lost 5 bases, the J end lost 0 bases, and 13 bases lay between the germline ends.

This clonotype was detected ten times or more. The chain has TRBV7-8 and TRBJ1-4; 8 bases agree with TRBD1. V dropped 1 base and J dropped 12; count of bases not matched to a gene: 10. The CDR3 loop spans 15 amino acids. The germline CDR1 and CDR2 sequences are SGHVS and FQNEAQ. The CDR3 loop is CASSLEGTGLGELFF. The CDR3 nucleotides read TGTGCCAGCAGCTTAGAAGGGACAGGTTTGGGGGAACTGTTTTTT.

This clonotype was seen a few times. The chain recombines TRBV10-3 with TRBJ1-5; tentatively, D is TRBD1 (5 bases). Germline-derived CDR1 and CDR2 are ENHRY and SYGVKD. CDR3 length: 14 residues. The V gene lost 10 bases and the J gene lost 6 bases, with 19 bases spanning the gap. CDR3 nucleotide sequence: TGTGCCAGCAGGGATAGTAAGGGGCTTCAGCCCCAGCATTTT. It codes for CASRDSKGLQPQHF.

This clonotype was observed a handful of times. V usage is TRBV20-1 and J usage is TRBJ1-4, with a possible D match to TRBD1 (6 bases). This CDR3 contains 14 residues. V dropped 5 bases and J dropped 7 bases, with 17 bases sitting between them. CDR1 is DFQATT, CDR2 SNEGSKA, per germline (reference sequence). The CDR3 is CSALREGDTEKLFF. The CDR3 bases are TGCAGTGCTCTCAGGGAAGGGGACACTGAAAAACTGTTTTTT.

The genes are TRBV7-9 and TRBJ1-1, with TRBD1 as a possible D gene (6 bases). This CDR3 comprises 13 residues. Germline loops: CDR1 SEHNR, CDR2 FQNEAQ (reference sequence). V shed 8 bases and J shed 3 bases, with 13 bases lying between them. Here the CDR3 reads CASGREGDTEAFF. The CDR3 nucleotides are TGTGCCAGCGGCAGGGAGGGGGACACTGAAGCTTTCTTT.

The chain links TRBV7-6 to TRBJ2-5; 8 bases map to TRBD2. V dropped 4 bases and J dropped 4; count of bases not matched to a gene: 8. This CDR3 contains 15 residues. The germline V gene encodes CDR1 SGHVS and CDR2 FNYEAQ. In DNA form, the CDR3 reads TGTGCCAGCAGCTCGCGCGGGGGGATGTCAGAGACCCAGTACTTC. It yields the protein CASSSRGGMSETQYF.

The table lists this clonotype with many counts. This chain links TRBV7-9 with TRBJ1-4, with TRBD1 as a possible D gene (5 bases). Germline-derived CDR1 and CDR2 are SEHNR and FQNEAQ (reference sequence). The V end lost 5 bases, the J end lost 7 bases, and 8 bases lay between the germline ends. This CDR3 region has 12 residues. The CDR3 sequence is CASSVRVEKLFF. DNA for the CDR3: TGTGCCAGCAGCGTCAGGGTTGAAAAACTGTTTTTT.

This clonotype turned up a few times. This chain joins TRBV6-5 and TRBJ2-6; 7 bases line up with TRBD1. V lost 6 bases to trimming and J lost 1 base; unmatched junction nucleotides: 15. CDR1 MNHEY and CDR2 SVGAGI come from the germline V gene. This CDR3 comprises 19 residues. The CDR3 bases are TGTGCCAGCAGCCGACGGGTGAGGGGGCTAGATTCTGGGGCCAACGTCCTGACTTTC. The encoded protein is CASSRRVRGLDSGANVLTF.

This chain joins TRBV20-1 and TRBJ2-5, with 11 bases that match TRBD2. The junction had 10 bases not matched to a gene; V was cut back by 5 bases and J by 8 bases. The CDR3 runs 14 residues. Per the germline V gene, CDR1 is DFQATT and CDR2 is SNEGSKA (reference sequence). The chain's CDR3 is CSALLAGARRTQYF. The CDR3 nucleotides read TGCAGTGCTTTACTAGCGGGAGCGAGAAGAACCCAGTACTTC.

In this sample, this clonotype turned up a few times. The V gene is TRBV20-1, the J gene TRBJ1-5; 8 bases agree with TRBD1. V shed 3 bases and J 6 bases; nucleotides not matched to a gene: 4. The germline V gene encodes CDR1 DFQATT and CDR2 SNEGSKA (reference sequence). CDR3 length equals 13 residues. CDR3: CSASQGAGQPQHF. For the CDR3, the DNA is TGCAGTGCTAGTCAGGGGGCGGGTCAGCCCCAGCATTTT.

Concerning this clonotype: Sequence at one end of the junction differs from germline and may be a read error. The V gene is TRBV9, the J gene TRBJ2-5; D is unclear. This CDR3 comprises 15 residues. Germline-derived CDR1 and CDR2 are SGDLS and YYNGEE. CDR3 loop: CASSVGVGIGETQYF. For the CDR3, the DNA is TGTGCCAGCAGCGTTGGGGTGGGGATCGGAGAGACTCAGTACTTC.

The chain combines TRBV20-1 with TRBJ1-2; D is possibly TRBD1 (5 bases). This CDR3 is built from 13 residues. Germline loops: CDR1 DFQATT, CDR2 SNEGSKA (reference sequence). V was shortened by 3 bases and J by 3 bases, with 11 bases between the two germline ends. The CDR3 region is CSASSGTYYGYTF. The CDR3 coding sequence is TGCAGTGCTAGTAGCGGGACTTACTATGGCTACACCTTC.

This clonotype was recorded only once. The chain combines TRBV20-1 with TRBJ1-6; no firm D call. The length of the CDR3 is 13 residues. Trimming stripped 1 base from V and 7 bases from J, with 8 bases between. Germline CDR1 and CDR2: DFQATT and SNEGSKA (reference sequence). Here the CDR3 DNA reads TGCAGTGCTAGAGGTGGGAGCAATTCACCCCTCCACTTT. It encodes CSARGGSNSPLHF.

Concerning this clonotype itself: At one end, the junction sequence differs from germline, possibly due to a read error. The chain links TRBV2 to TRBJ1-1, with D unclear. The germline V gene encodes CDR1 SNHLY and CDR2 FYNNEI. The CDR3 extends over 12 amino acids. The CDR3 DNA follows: TGTGCCAGCGCATCCTGGGGTACTGAAGCTCTCTTT. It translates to CASASWGTEALF.

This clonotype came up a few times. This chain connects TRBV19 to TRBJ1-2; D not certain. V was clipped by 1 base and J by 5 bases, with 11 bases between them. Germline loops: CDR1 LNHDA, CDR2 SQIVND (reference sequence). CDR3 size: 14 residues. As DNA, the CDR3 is TGTGCCAGTAGTATAGGATGGGCAGAATATGGCTACACCTTC. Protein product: CASSIGWAEYGYTF.

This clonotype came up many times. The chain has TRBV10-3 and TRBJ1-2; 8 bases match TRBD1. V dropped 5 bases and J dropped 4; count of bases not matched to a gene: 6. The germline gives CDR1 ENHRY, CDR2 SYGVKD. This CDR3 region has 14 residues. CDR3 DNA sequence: TGTGCCATCAGTACCGGACAGGGTGGCTATGGCTACACCTTC. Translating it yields CAISTGQGGYGYTF.

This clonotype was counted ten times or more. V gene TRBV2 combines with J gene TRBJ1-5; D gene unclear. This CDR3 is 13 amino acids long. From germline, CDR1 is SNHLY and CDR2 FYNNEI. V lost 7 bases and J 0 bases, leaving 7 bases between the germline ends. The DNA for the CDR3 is TGTGCCAGCAAATGGGATAGCAATCAGCCCCAGCATTTT. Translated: CASKWDSNQPQHF. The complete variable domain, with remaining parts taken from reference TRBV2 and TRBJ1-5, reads EPEVTQTPSHQVTQMGQEVILRCVPISNHLYFYWYRQILGQKVEFLVSFYNNEISEKSEIFDDQFSVERPDGSNFTLKIRSTKLEDSAMYFCASKWDSNQPQHFGDGTRLSIL.

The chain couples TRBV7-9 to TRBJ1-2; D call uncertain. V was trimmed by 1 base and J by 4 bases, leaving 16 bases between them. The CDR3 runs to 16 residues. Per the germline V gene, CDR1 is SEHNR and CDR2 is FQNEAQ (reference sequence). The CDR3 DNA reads TGTGCCAGCAGCTTAGGAGGGATCTCCTCTAGCTATGGCTACACCTTC. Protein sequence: CASSLGGISSSYGYTF.

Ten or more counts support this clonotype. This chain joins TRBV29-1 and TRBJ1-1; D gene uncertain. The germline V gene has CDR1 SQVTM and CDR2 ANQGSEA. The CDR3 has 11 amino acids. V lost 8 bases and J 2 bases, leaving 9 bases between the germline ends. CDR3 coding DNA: TGCAGCCTTGGACCAAACACTGAAGCTTTCTTT. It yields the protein CSLGPNTEAFF.

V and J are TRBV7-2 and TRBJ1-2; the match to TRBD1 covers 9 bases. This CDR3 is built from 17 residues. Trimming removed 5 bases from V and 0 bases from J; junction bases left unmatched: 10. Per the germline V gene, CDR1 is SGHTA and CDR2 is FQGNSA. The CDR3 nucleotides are TGTGCCAGCAGCCCGGGGGACAGGGCAAGCCCTAACTATGGCTACACCTTC. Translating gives CASSPGDRASPNYGYTF.

The CDR3 is CASSEGGPGFTVQPQHF. The DNA of the CDR3 is TGTGCCAGCAGCGAGGGGGGACCAGGGTTTACCGTCCAGCCCCAGCATTTT. The chain links TRBV7-8 to TRBJ1-5; D might be TRBD1 (6 bases). The CDR3 has 17 amino acids. With 5 bases removed from V and 7 bases from J, the gap between germline ends came to 24 bases. Germline CDR1 SGHVS, CDR2 FQNEAQ.

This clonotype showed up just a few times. The CDR3 DNA follows: TGTGCCGGCCGAGACTCCTTAGGGGAAAAACTGTTTTTT. Translation gives CAGRDSLGEKLFF. This chain connects TRBV6-9 to TRBJ1-4, with D unresolved. This CDR3 has 13 amino acids. Trimming took off 11 bases at V and 8 bases at J, with 18 bases between the two ends. Germline lookup yields CDR1 MNHGY and CDR2 SVAAGI.

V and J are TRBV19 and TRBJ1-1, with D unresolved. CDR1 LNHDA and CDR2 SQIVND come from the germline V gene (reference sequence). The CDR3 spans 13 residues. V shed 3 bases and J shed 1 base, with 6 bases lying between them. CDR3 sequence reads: CASSMVRNTEAFF. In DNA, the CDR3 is TGTGCCAGTAGTATGGTGCGGAACACTGAAGCTTTCTTT.

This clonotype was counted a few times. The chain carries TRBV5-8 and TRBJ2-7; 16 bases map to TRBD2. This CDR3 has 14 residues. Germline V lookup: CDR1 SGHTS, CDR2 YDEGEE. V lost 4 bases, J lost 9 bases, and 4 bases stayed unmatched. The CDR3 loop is CASSTGLAGGPQYF. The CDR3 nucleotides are TGTGCCAGCAGCACGGGACTAGCGGGAGGGCCGCAGTACTTC.

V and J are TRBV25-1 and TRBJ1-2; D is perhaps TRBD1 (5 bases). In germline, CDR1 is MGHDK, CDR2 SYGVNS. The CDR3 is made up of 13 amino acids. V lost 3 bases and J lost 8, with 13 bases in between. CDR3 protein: CASSDPGLRGYTF. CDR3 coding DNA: TGTGCCAGCAGTGACCCAGGGTTGAGAGGCTACACCTTC.

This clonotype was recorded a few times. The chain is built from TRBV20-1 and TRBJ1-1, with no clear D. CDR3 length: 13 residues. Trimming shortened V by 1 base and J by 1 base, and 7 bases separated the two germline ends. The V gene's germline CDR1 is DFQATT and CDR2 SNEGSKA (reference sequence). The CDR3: CSARAPRNTEAFF. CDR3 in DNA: TGCAGTGCTAGAGCGCCTCGGAACACTGAAGCTTTCTTT.

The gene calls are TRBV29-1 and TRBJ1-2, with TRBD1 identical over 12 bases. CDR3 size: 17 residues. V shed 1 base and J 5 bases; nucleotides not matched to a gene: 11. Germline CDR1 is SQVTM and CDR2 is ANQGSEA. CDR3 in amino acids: CSVEVPGQGAGPYGYTF. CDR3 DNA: TGCAGCGTTGAAGTACCGGGACAGGGGGCGGGACCTTATGGCTACACCTTC.